The 6 T cell receptor beta chains reported below all come from one sample, sequenced in a study of T cells in Graves' hyperthyroidism and ophthalmopathy (dated by TCRdb to the late 2010s). Library creation used multiplex PCR. The instrument was an Illumina HiSeq 2000. The TCR beta CDR3 regions were amplified from the RNA transcripts. The first round of RT-PCR for the TCR CDR3 was performed with the HTBI primer set and the Qiagen OneStep RT-PCR kit. TCRdb reanalyzed the raw reads on its own, using fastp at Q25 for trimming and MiXCR for clone calling, and kept in-frame beta chains. Each entry merges the rows of one CDR3 protein and shows their most common DNA and genes. Recorded for this sample are hundreds of thousands of distinct CDR3 sequences; approximately 14% of them occurred a single time. Around 9.6% of the sample is in the top ten clones. The sequenced sample consisted of blood. These receptors were obtained from a young woman with Graves' hyperthyroidism.

This clonotype was recorded at least ten times. This rearrangement joins TRBV11-2 to TRBJ1-1; TRBD1 matches 8 bases. V gave up 3 bases and J gave up 2 bases; unmatched junction bases: 8. This CDR3 has 16 amino acids. Germline lookup yields CDR1 SGHAT and CDR2 FQNNGV. CDR3 sequence: CASSFLGQGGNTEAFF. The CDR3 bases are TGTGCCAGCAGCTTCCTAGGACAGGGTGGAAACACTGAAGCTTTCTTT.

This clonotype came up a few times. This chain uses TRBV7-6 with TRBJ1-6; weak D call: TRBD1 (6 bases). This CDR3 has 15 amino acids. The V end lost 5 bases, the J end lost 9 bases, and 17 bases lay between the germline ends. Per germline, CDR1 SGHVS and CDR2 FNYEAQ. CDR3 DNA sequence: TGTGCCAGCAGCCCCAGGGGAGGGTCCGGTTCACCCCTCCACTTT. It specifies CASSPRGGSGSPLHF. The variable domain in full, with the rest retrieved from reference TRBV7-6 and TRBJ1-6, is GAGVSQSPRYKVTKRGQDVALRCDPISGHVSLYWYRQALGQGPEFLTYFNYEAQQDKSGLPNDRFSAERPEGSISTLTIQRTEQRDSAMYRCASSPRGGSGSPLHFGNGTRLTVT.

This clonotype came up many times. This chain links TRBV28 with TRBJ2-7; TRBD1 matches 7 bases. Unmatched junction bases numbered 9, after V lost 7 bases and J lost 6 bases. Germline CDR1 and CDR2: MDHEN and SYDVKM. This CDR3 spans 13 amino acids. This chain's CDR3 is CASNSGGSFEQYF. The CDR3 region has the DNA TGTGCCAGCAATTCAGGGGGAAGTTTCGAGCAGTACTTC.

The CDR3 bases are TGTGCCAGTAGTAGCGCAGCCGTGCACACTGAAGCTTTCTTT. Amino acid sequence: CASSSAAVHTEAFF. The genes are TRBV19 and TRBJ1-1; D remains ambiguous. The V gene lost 4 bases and the J gene lost 3 bases, with 12 bases spanning the gap. Germline-derived CDR1 and CDR2 are LNHDA and SQIVND (reference sequence). This CDR3 is 14 amino acids long.

The V and J genes are TRBV7-9 and TRBJ2-2, with 10 bases that match TRBD2. The CDR3 loop spans 16 amino acids. V lost 5 bases, J lost 4 bases, and 7 bases stayed unmatched. Per the germline V gene, CDR1 is SEHNR and CDR2 is FQNEAQ (reference sequence). The CDR3 bases are TGTGCCAGCAGCGTATCGGGGACTAGCGTCACCGGGGAGCTGTTTTTT. Protein sequence: CASSVSGTSVTGELFF.

This clonotype was picked up a small number of times. The rearrangement links TRBV7-6 to TRBJ1-1, with 10 bases aligning to TRBD1. CDR3 length: 15 residues. Germline V gene sequence: CDR1 SGHVS, CDR2 FNYEAQ. After removal of 5 bases from V and 3 bases from J, the junction contained 6 bases not matched to a gene. CDR3 nucleotides: TGTGCCAGCAGCCCTACCGGGACAGGGGACACTGAAGCTTTCTTT. Its protein product is CASSPTGTGDTEAFF.